This T cell receptor (beta chain) was sequenced in a study of T cells after yellow fever vaccination (dated by TCRdb to between 2018 and 2021). Broadly, across the study: Libraries from fractions with low cell numbers were prepared with the SMART-Seq v4 Ultra Low Input RNA kit. To track T-cell clones before and after primary and booster YFV17D yellow fever vaccination, bulk TCR alpha and beta repertoires were sequenced longitudinally. Two healthy male donors, one aged 18 to 30 and one aged 30 to 39 years, were included in the cohort. Blood samples were taken at several timepoints before and after primary and secondary immunization, and bulk PBMC replicates and cell subsets were isolated.

The label giving this sample's treatment or condition can be read as: live attenuated yellow fever vaccine strain. A standard Ficoll-Paque protocol was used to isolate PBMCs from peripheral blood. Dynabeads CD4 and CD8 positive selection kits were used to isolate CD4 and CD8 T-cell fractions. TriZol was used to extract RNA from bulk PBMCs, from CD4 and CD8 fractions, and from dextramer-positive and dextramer-negative fractions. This clonotype was observed a few times. Its antigen has not been determined. No qualities accompany the bases; no much larger clone lies one base away. For sequencing, an Illumina NovaSeq 6000 was employed. Synthesis of TCR cDNA relied on 5'RACE template switching, a step that introduced a universal primer site along with unique molecular identifiers. Priming of cDNA synthesis was performed from both the TCR alpha and TCR beta constant segments. Libraries were amplified in two PCR steps, with sample barcodes and sequencing adapters added in the second step. Libraries were sequenced on Illumina HiSeq 2500 (2x100 bp) or NovaSeq (2x150 bp). Processing in the source paper ran as follows. MIGEC was used to demultiplex reads and collapse the reads into UMI consensus sequences, and MiXCR was used for V(D)J alignment. Clonotypes responding to the vaccine were identified with edgeR on replicate PBMC samples, with the criteria of FDR below 0.01 and a log2 fold change above 5 up to day 15. CD4 or CD8 identity was assigned to each bulk clonotype according to whether the clonotype was present at higher abundance in the sequenced CD4 repertoire or the sequenced CD8 repertoire. The raw public reads went through TCRdb reprocessing: fastp at Q25, MiXCR clone calling, in-frame beta chains kept. When rows share a CDR3 protein, they turn into one entry using the most common DNA and genes. The V and J calls and clone size come from TCRdb's table, not from the authors' own analysis. The sample table contains some 340,000 distinct CDR3 sequences; only one count was recorded for about 10% of them. The ten largest clonotypes hold roughly 3% of the sample.

What the authors observed across the whole study: The study included only two donors, which limits how far the findings can be generalized. A small share of clonotypes was detected in both CD4 and CD8 compartments, with the overlap likely arising from convergent recombination. Because abundant contaminating clonotypes from the bulk population could be contained in FACS-sorted repertoires, computational filtering was required. Most clones expanded after primary vaccination were re-detected after the booster (around 96% of CD4 and 88% of CD8), suggesting broad memory maintenance. The secondary T-cell response was found to be weaker but faster than the primary response, with a peak reached on day 5 rather than on day 15.

The TCR sequence derives from a man aged 18-30 years who received the YFV17D yellow fever vaccine. This specimen was CD4+ T cells sorted from PBMCs, taken 45 days after the yellow fever booster vaccination.

The nucleotide sequence is TGTGCCTACGGACGCGGGAAGACCCAGTACTTC. Protein translation: CAYGRGKTQYF. This chain joins TRBV30 to TRBJ2-5; perhaps TRBD2 is the D gene, with 6 bases matching. V lost 7 bases and J lost 6 bases; the stretch between them is 12 bases long. CDR1 GTSNPN and CDR2 SVGIG were looked up in the germline V gene (reference sequence). The CDR3 sequence holds 11 residues, the cysteine and phenylalanine included. Just CDR3 DNA is preserved here, 33 bases in frame from base 1.